This TCR beta chain was captured by sequencing in a study of cytomegalovirus exposure and HLA in healthy donors. The CDR3 extends over 12 amino acids. Germline V gene data show CDR1 as MDHEN and CDR2 as SYDVKM. In the case of this clone: What it binds is not known. An end of the junction differs from the germline gene, which may be a read error. Other nucleotide sequences in the sample specify the same CDR3.

The study's findings and limits: In an earlier analysis, in 540 or so donors, most V segments appeared productive either ~87% or ~30% of the time. In a later analysis, TCR beta V- and J-gene trimming showed a link to a missense DCLRE1C variant. According to the study, roughly 160 TCR beta chains were cytomegalovirus-associated. Confirmation in vitro established that a few CMV-associated chains were specific for CMV antigens.

PCR primers comprised 60 Vbeta and 13 Jbeta primers. The method was immunoSEQ multiplex PCR; TCRdb's version includes in-frame clones alone and lacks a portion of them. The sample consists of hundreds of thousands of clones, more than 55% of them appearing once. The TCR was taken from a female donor in good health and CMV-seronegative. The chain has TRBV28 and TRBJ1-5; D ambiguous. Sample: PBMCs. This CDR3 reads CASSFQNQPQHF. The CDR3 DNA reads as TGTGCCAGCAGTTTCCAAAATCAACCCCAGCATTTT.